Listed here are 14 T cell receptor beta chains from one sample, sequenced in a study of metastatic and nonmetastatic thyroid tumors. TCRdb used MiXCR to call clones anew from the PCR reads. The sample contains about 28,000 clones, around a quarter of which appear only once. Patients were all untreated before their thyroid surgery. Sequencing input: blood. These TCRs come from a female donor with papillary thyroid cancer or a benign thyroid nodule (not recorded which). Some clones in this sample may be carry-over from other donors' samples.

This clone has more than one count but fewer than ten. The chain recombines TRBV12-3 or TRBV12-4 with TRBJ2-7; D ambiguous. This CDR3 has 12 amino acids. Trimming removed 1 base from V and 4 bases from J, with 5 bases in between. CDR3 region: CASSLVNYEQYF. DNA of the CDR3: TGTGCCAGCAGTTTAGTGAATTACGAGCAGTACTTC.

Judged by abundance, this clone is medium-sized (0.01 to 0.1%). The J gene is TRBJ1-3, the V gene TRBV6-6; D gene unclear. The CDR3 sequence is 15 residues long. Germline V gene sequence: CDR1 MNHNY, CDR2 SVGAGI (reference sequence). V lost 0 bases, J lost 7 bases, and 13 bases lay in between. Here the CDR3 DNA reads TGTGCCAGCAGTTACTCTGTGGGAGGGTGGAACACCATATATTTT. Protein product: CASSYSVGGWNTIYF.

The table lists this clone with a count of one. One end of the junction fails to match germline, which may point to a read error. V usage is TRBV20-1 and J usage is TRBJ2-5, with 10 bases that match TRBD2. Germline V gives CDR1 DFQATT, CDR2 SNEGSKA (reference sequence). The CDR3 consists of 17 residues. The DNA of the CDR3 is TGCAGTTCTAGAGATGTCACTAGCGGGATGGCCCGGGAGACCCAGTACTTC. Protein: CSSRDVTSGMARETQYF.

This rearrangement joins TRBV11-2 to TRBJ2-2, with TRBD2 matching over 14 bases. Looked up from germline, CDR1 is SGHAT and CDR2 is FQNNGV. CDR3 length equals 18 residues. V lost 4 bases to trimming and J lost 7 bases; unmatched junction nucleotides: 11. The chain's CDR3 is CASSWNSGTSGGGGELFF. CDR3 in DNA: TGTGCCAGCAGCTGGAATTCCGGGACTAGCGGGGGTGGCGGGGAGCTGTTTTTT.

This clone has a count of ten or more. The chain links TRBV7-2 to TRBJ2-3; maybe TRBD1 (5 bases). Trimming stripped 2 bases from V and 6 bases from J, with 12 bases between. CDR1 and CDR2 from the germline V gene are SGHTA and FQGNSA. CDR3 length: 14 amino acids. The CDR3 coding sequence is TGTGCCAGCAGCTTAAGGACACCCGGCGATACGCAGTATTTT. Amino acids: CASSLRTPGDTQYF.

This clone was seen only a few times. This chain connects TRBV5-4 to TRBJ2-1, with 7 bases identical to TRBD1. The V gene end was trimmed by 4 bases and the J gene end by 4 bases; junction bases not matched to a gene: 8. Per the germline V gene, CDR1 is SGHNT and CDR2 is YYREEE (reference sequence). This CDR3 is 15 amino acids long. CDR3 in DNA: TGTGCCAGCAGCACCGGGACAGAGACGTACAATGAGCAGTTCTTC. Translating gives CASSTGTETYNEQFF.

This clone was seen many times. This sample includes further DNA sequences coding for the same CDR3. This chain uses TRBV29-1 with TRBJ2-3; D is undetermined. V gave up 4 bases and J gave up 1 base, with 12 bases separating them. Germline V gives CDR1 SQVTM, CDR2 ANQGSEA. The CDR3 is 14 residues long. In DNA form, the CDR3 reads TGCAGCGTTGCGCCCTCTGGCGGCACAGATACGCAGTATTTT. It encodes CSVAPSGGTDTQYF.

The CDR3 is CASSDGEGWCSDYEQYF. In DNA form, the CDR3 reads TGTGCCAGCAGTGACGGGGAGGGGTGGTGTTCGGACTACGAGCAGTACTTC. The chain employs TRBV2 and TRBJ2-7; 7 nucleotides match TRBD2. V lost 3 bases to trimming and J lost 3 bases; unmatched junction nucleotides: 14. The CDR3 spans 17 residues. Germline lookup yields CDR1 SNHLY and CDR2 FYNNEI.

CDR3 bases: TGTGCCTGGAGTGTACGAAGAACAGACAGGGAGTTTTTT. It codes for CAWSVRRTDREFF. This chain connects TRBV30 to TRBJ1-4, with TRBD1 matching over 7 bases. J was trimmed by 16 bases and V by 0 bases; bases with no gene match: 11. This CDR3 comprises 13 residues. Germline-derived CDR1 and CDR2 are GTSNPN and SVGIG (reference sequence).

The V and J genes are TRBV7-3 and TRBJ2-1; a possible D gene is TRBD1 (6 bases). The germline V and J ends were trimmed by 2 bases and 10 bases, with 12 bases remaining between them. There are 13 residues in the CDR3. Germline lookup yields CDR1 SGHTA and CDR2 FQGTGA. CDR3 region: CASSLSRGGEQFF. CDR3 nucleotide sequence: TGTGCCAGCAGCTTATCCAGGGGTGGCGAGCAGTTCTTC.

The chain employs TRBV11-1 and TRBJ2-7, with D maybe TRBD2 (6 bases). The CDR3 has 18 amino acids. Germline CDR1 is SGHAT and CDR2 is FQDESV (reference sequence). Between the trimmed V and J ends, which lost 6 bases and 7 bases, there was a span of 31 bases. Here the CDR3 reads CASRLTTGGLSGYLEQYF. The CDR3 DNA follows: TGTGCCAGCAGACTAACTACAGGTGGTCTTAGCGGCTATCTTGAGCAGTACTTC.

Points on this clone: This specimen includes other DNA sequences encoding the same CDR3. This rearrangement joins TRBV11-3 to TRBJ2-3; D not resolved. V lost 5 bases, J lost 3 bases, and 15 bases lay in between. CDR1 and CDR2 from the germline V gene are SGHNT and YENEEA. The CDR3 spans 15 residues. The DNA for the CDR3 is TGTGCCAGCAGCCTAGGCGGTCCTGGTACAGATACGCAGTATTTT. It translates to CASSLGGPGTDTQYF.

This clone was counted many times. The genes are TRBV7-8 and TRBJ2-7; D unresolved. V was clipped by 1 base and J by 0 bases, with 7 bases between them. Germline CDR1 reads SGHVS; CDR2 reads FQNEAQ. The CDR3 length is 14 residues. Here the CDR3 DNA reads TGTGCCAGCAGCTTAGGCTTGAGCTCCTACGAGCAGTACTTC. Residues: CASSLGLSSYEQYF.

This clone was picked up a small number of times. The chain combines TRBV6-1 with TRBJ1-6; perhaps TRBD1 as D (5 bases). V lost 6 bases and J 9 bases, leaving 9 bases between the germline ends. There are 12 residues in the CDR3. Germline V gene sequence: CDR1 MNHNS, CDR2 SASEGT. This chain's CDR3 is CASRGRSSPLHF. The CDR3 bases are TGTGCCAGCAGGGGACGGAGTTCACCCCTCCACTTT.